The entry that follows covers one T cell receptor (beta chain) sequence. Its antigen remains unidentified. These data originate in a study of cytomegalovirus exposure and HLA in healthy donors. 13 Jbeta primers and 60 Vbeta primers were used for the PCR. In the original analysis: There were tens of millions of unique TCR beta chains by a later count, and some 11 million of them were shared. TCRdb keeps only in-frame clones here, not all; method: immunoSEQ multiplex PCR. That table is the source of V, J and clone size, and D and trimming were worked out from the DNA. The repertoire holds about 130,000 clones, with 65% to 80% as singletons. Overall study results and limits: Most TCR beta V segments were productive about 90% or about 30% of the time in an earlier analysis. Confirmation was obtained in vitro that a few CMV-associated chains are specific for CMV antigens. The study designated around 150 TCR beta chains cytomegalovirus-associated.

Germline V gene lookup returns CDR1 MDHEN and CDR2 SYDVKM. The CDR3 contains 12 residues. Trimming took 7 bases from V and 8 from J, leaving 14 bases between them. V usage is TRBV28 and J usage is TRBJ1-2; D perhaps matches TRBD1 (5 bases). The sequenced material came from PBMCs. The sequence was collected from a man aged 35-49 years in good health and CMV-seronegative. This CDR3 is CASTTTSGGYTF. The CDR3 DNA reads as TGTGCCAGCACTACCACATCAGGGGGCTACACCTTC.